These 15 T cell receptor beta chains were sequenced from one sample in a study of OX40 agonist ivuxolimab in advanced cancers. Some clones are missing from TCRdb's copy, which holds only in-frame ones; the method was immunoSEQ multiplex PCR. This sample has just over 60,000 clones, with 80% to 95% found just once. The material sequenced was CD4+ or CD8+ T cells sorted from blood, taken in a trial of the OX40 agonist ivuxolimab. Source of these receptors: an adult with an advanced solid tumor such as melanoma, head and neck, liver or kidney cancer.

The rearrangement links TRBV7-2 to TRBJ2-7, with D perhaps matching TRBD1 (6 bases). Trimming pared 5 bases from V and 3 bases from J, leaving 14 bases between. The CDR3 sequence is 14 residues long. Germline CDR1 and CDR2: SGHTA and FQGNSA. The CDR3 bases are TGTGCCAGCAGCGCGTCACAGGGCGTCTACGAGCAGTACTTC. Amino acid sequence: CASSASQGVYEQYF.

This chain joins TRBV13 and TRBJ2-2, with TRBD1 identical over 7 bases. This CDR3 is built from 13 residues. Germline CDR1 and CDR2: PRHDT and FYEKMQ (reference sequence). Trimming removed 6 bases from V and 7 bases from J; junction bases left unmatched: 5. This CDR3 reads CASSHRGGGELFF. DNA of the CDR3: TGTGCCAGCAGTCACAGGGGTGGCGGGGAGCTGTTTTTT. Full variable domain (remainder filled in from reference TRBV13 and TRBJ2-2): AAGVIQSPRHLIKEKRETATLKCYPIPRHDTVYWYQQGPGQDPQFLISFYEKMQSDKGSIPDRFSAQQFSDYHSELNMSSLELGDSALYFCASSHRGGGELFFGEGSRLTVL.

The genes are TRBV6-1 and TRBJ2-1, with a possible D match to TRBD2 (6 bases). Germline V gene sequence: CDR1 MNHNS, CDR2 SASEGT. V was trimmed by 5 bases and J by 5 bases, leaving 13 bases between them. CDR3 size: 14 residues. CDR3 in DNA: TGTGCCAGCAGTCAAACTAGCTACCACAATGAGCAGTTCTTC. The encoded protein is CASSQTSYHNEQFF.

The rearrangement joins TRBV18 to TRBJ2-7; D unresolved. CDR1 and CDR2 (germline): KGHSH, LQKENI. The CDR3 extends over 13 amino acids. V lost 1 base and J lost 0, with 4 bases in between. This CDR3 reads CASSPRVSYEQYF. CDR3 coding DNA: TGTGCCAGCTCACCACGGGTCTCCTACGAGCAGTACTTC.

The chain employs TRBV7-2 and TRBJ1-2, with D hard to call. This CDR3 contains 14 residues. Deletions cut 8 bases from V and 7 bases from J, with 20 bases between. The germline gives CDR1 SGHTA, CDR2 FQGNSA. In DNA, the CDR3 is TGTGCCAGCGCCCCTCGAGCCTTCGGAGGTGGCTACACCTTC. Its translation: CASAPRAFGGGYTF.

The chain combines TRBV7-8 with TRBJ1-1; TRBD1 is a possible D gene (6 bases). The V gene lost 1 base and the J gene lost 2 bases, with 8 bases spanning the gap. Germline V gives CDR1 SGHVS, CDR2 FQNEAQ. The CDR3 is 14 residues long. The CDR3: CASSLGTANTEAFF. The CDR3 DNA is TGTGCCAGCAGCTTAGGGACAGCTAACACTGAAGCTTTCTTT.

This sequence joins TRBV19 and TRBJ1-2, with TRBD1 matching over 7 bases. Per germline, CDR1 LNHDA and CDR2 SQIVND (reference sequence). J gave up 6 bases and V 4 bases, and 5 bases lay outside the gene matches. The CDR3 sequence is 13 residues long. CDR3 amino acids: CASSTSQGDGYTF. The CDR3, as DNA: TGTGCCAGTAGTACCTCCCAGGGGGATGGCTACACCTTC. The full variable domain, its missing parts supplied by reference TRBV19 and TRBJ1-2, is DGGITQSPKYLFRKEGQNVTLSCEQNLNHDAMYWYRQDPGQGLRLIYYSQIVNDFQKGDIAEGYSVSREKKESFPLTVTSAQKNPTAFYLCASSTSQGDGYTFGSGTRLTVV.

J is TRBJ1-1 and V is TRBV5-1; D is unresolved. V shed 1 base and J shed 3 bases, with 7 bases lying between them. The germline CDR1 and CDR2 sequences are SGHRS and YFSETQ. This CDR3 is 13 amino acids long. For the CDR3, the DNA is TGCGCCAGCAGCTTGTTGGTCGACACTGAAGCTTTCTTT. Amino acid sequence: CASSLLVDTEAFF.

The chain combines TRBV5-3 with TRBJ2-7; the D is unclear. TRBV5-3 is filed as an ORF, its function uncertain. V was pared by 0 bases and J by 2 bases, with 9 bases between. CDR3 size: 14 residues. The CDR3 DNA sequence: TGTGCCAGAAGCTTGGACAGCGCGCCCTACGAGCAGTACTTC. This gives the protein CARSLDSAPYEQYF.

This chain links TRBV19 with TRBJ2-3; 9 bases line up with TRBD1. Losses at the gene ends were 5 bases for V and 3 bases for J; bases not matched to a gene: 9. The CDR3 sequence is 16 residues long. The germline V gene encodes CDR1 LNHDA and CDR2 SQIVND (reference sequence). The CDR3 spells CASSFVQGAGTDTQYF. In DNA form, the CDR3 reads TGTGCCAGTAGTTTCGTACAGGGGGCGGGTACAGATACGCAGTATTTT.

The rearrangement joins TRBV19 to TRBJ2-6, with D tentatively TRBD1 (5 bases). CDR3 length equals 16 residues. Germline lookup yields CDR1 LNHDA and CDR2 SQIVND (reference sequence). Between the trimmed V and J ends, which lost 4 bases and 2 bases, there was a span of 12 bases. Here the CDR3 DNA reads TGTGCCAGTAGTAGCGGCAGGGCGGCTGGGGCCAACGTCCTGACTTTC. Its protein product is CASSSGRAAGANVLTF.

This rearrangement joins TRBV2 to TRBJ2-3; D unresolved. The CDR3 has 12 residues. Germline V CDR1 and CDR2: SNHLY, FYNNEI. The V end was cut by 7 bases, the J end by 5 bases, with 10 bases between. The CDR3 here is CASKGPLDTQYF. The CDR3 DNA reads as TGTGCCAGCAAAGGGCCGCTAGATACGCAGTATTTT.

This chain uses TRBV5-1 with TRBJ2-3; D could derive from TRBD1 or TRBD2 (6 bases each). The germline gives CDR1 SGHRS, CDR2 YFSETQ. The CDR3 spans 17 residues. Deletions cut 0 bases from V and 2 bases from J, with 16 bases between. The CDR3 region is CASSLGSTGAITDTQYF. Here the CDR3 DNA reads TGCGCCAGCAGCTTGGGTTCCACGGGGGCAATCACAGATACGCAGTATTTT.

The chain employs TRBV5-4 and TRBJ1-5; 9 bases match TRBD1. V dropped 5 bases and J dropped 5; count of bases not matched to a gene: 8. The CDR3 has 15 amino acids. Germline loops: CDR1 SGHNT, CDR2 YYREEE (reference sequence). The CDR3 loop reads CASSRTGDRDQPQHF. In nucleotides, the CDR3 is TGTGCCAGCAGTCGGACAGGGGATAGGGATCAGCCCCAGCATTTT.

The chain links TRBV6-6 to TRBJ2-1; 9 positions match TRBD1. Germline V gives CDR1 MNHNY, CDR2 SVGAGI (reference sequence). V gave up 5 bases and J gave up 0 bases; unmatched junction bases: 2. The CDR3 runs to 15 residues. The CDR3 nucleotides read TGTGCCAGCAGTCGGGACAGGGACTCCTACAATGAGCAGTTCTTC. Its protein product is CASSRDRDSYNEQFF.